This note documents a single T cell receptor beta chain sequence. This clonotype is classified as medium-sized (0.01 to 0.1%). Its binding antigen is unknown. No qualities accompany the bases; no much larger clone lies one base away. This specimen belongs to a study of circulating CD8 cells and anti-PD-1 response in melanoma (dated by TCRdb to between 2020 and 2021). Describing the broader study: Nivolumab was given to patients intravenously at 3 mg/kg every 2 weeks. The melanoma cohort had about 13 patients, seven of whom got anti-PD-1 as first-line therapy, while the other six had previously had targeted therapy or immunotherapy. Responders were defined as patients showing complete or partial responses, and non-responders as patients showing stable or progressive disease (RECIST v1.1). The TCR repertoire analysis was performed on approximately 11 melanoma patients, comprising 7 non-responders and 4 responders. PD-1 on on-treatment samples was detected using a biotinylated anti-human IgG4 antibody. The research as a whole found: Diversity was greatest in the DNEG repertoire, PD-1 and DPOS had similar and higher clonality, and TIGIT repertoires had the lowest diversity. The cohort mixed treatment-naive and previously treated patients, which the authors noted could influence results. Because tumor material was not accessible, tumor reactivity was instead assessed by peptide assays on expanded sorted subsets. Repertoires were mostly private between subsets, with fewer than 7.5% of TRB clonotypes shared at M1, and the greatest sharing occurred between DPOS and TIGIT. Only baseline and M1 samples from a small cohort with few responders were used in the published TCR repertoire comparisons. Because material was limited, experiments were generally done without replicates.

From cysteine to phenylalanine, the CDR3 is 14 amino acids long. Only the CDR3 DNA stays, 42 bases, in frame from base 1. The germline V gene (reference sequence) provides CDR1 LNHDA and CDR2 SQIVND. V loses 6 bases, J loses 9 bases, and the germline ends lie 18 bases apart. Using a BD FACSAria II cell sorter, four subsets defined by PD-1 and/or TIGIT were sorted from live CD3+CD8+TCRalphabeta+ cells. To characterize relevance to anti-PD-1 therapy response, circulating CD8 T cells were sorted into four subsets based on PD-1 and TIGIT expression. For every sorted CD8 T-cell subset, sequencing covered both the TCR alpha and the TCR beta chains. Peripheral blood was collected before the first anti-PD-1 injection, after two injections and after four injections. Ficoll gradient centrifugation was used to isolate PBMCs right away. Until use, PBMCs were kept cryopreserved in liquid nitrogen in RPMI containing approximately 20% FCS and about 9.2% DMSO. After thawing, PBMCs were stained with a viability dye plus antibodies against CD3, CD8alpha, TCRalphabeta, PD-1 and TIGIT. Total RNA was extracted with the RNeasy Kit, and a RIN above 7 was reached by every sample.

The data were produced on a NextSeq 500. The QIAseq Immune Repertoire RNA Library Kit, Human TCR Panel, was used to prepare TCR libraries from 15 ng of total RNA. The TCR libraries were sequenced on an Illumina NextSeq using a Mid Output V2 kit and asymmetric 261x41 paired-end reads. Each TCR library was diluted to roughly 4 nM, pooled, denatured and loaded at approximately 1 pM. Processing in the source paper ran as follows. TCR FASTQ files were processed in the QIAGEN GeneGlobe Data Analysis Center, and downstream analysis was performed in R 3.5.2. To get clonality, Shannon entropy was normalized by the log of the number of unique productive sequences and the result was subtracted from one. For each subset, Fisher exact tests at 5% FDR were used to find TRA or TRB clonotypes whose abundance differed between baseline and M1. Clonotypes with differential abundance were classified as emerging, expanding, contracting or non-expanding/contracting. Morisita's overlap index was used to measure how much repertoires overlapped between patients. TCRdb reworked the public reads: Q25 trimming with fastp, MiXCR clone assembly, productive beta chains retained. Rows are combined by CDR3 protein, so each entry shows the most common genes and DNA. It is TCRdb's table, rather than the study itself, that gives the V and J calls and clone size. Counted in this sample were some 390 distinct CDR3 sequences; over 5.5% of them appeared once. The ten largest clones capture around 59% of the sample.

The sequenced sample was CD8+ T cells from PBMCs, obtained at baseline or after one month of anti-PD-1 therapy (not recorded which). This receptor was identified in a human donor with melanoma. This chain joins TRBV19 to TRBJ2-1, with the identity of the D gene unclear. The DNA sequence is TGTGCCAGTAGCCCAATACGGTCATTGGGTGAGCAGTTCTTC. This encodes CASSPIRSLGEQFF.